Following are 16 T cell receptor beta chains from one sample sequenced in a study of blood T cells in healthy people across ages. Then a second PCR, running about 6 to 11 cycles, was carried out with a sample-barcoded 5' primer and a J-beta primer mix. In TCRdb, the 5' RACE reads were re-called with MiXCR into one record per CDR3 protein. The profile covers about 1.8 million distinct CDR3 sequences, with approximately 50% appearing a single time and approximately 2% taken by the ten largest. The source material was blood. The origin of the receptors is a woman in her forties in good health.

The chain recombines TRBV3-1 with TRBJ1-1; weak D call: TRBD1 (5 bases). Germline V lookup: CDR1 LGHDT, CDR2 YNNKEL (reference sequence). CDR3 length: 14 amino acids. Trimming shortened V by 2 bases and J by 4 bases, and 11 bases separated the two germline ends. Here the CDR3 DNA reads TGTGCCAGCAGCCAACCCGACAGACCCACTGAAGCTTTCTTT. Its protein product is CASSQPDRPTEAFF. The full variable domain, with the rest looked up from reference TRBV3-1 and TRBJ1-1, is DTAVSQTPKYLVTQMGNDKSIKCEQNLGHDTMYWYKQDSKKFLKIMFSYNNKELIINETVPNRFSPKSPDKAHLNLHINSLELGDSAVYFCASSQPDRPTEAFFGQGTRLTVV.

The gene calls are TRBV6-5 and TRBJ1-4; 7 positions agree with TRBD1. With 5 bases clipped from V and 8 bases from J, the junction kept 11 bases outside the gene matches. The CDR3 runs 15 residues. The germline V gene has CDR1 MNHEY and CDR2 SVGAGI. The CDR3 region has the DNA TGTGCCAGCAGTGTCCTAGAGGGACAGCCGGAAAAACTGTTTTTT. Translation: CASSVLEGQPEKLFF.

The table lists this clonotype with a few counts. The chain joins TRBV6-6 to TRBJ2-7; D gene unclear. Germline V gene data show CDR1 as MNHNY and CDR2 as SVGAGI (reference sequence). The CDR3 has 15 amino acids. Between the trimmed V and J ends, which lost 0 bases and 5 bases, there was a span of 14 bases. CDR3 DNA: TGTGCCAGCAGTTACTCATCTGACCCCATGGACGAGCAGTACTTC. Translating gives CASSYSSDPMDEQYF.

This chain joins TRBV7-9 and TRBJ2-5; 7 bases line up with TRBD2. Germline V lookup: CDR1 SEHNR, CDR2 FQNEAQ (reference sequence). With V trimmed by 5 bases and J by 1 base, 13 bases remained unmatched. This CDR3 spans 17 amino acids. The CDR3 here is CASSSSPGRGLQETQYF. The CDR3, as DNA: TGTGCCAGCAGCAGTTCTCCAGGGAGGGGTCTCCAAGAGACCCAGTACTTC.

There are a few counts of this clonotype. This chain joins TRBV20-1 and TRBJ2-7; D perhaps matches TRBD2 (5 bases). The CDR3 has 12 amino acids. Germline lookup yields CDR1 DFQATT and CDR2 SNEGSKA (reference sequence). V shed 0 bases and J shed 5 bases, with 8 bases lying between them. The CDR3 here is CSARERVDEQYF. As DNA, the CDR3 is TGCAGTGCTAGAGAGCGGGTGGACGAGCAGTACTTC.

The J gene is TRBJ1-2, the V gene TRBV15, with unresolved D. The V gene's germline CDR1 is LNHNV and CDR2 YYDKDF (reference sequence). V was pared by 4 bases and J by 2 bases, with 11 bases between. This CDR3 is 14 amino acids long. As DNA, the CDR3 is TGTGCCACCAGCAACCCGACTGACAACTATGGCTACACCTTC. Translated: CATSNPTDNYGYTF.

V gene TRBV5-5 combines with J gene TRBJ2-1; possible D gene TRBD2, 5 bases. The V end lost 4 bases, the J end lost 9 bases, and 17 bases lay between the germline ends. The germline V gene encodes CDR1 SGHKS and CDR2 YYEKEE (reference sequence). This CDR3 has 14 amino acids. The CDR3 is CASSHNRDSGEQFF. The CDR3 DNA follows: TGTGCCAGCAGCCATAACCGGGATTCTGGTGAGCAGTTCTTC.

This chain joins TRBV14 and TRBJ2-3; D unresolved. This CDR3 comprises 12 residues. Trimming removed 6 bases from V and 7 bases from J, with 11 bases in between. Germline V CDR1 and CDR2: SGHDN, FVKESK. The CDR3 bases are TGTGCCAGCAGTCGATTTCGAAATACGCAGTATTTT. Translated, it gives CASSRFRNTQYF. The full variable domain, with the rest looked up from reference TRBV14 and TRBJ2-3, is EAGVTQFPSHSVIEKGQTVTLRCDPISGHDNLYWYRRVMGKEIKFLLHFVKESKQDESGMPNNRFLAERTGGTYSTLKVQPAELEDSGVYFCASSRFRNTQYFGPGTRLTVL.

This clonotype was seen a few times. The chain has TRBV9 and TRBJ2-5; 11 bases align to TRBD2. The junction had 5 bases not matched to a gene; V was cut back by 0 bases and J by 4 bases. The CDR3 has 16 amino acids. Germline CDR1 reads SGDLS; CDR2 reads YYNGEE. CDR3 loop: CASSVAVAGGRETQYF. The CDR3, as DNA: TGTGCCAGCAGCGTAGCGGTAGCGGGGGGGAGAGAGACCCAGTACTTC.

The chain employs TRBV9 and TRBJ2-2, with TRBD2 as a possible D gene (7 bases). The CDR3 contains 16 residues. In germline, CDR1 is SGDLS, CDR2 YYNGEE. V dropped 0 bases and J dropped 6 bases, with 15 bases sitting between them. The CDR3 DNA reads TGTGCCAGCAGCGTAGAGGCGGGGGCGCCGTCCGGGGAGCTGTTTTTT. Protein sequence: CASSVEAGAPSGELFF. The full variable domain, in which reference TRBV9 and TRBJ2-2 provide the parts outside the CDR3, is DSGVTQTPKHLITATGQRVTLRCSPRSGDLSVYWYQQSLDQGLQFLIQYYNGEERAKGNILERFSAQQFPDLHSELNLSSLELGDSALYFCASSVEAGAPSGELFFGEGSRLTVL.

This clonotype has more than one count but fewer than ten. The gene calls are TRBV12-3 or TRBV12-4 and TRBJ2-1, with D uncertain. Trimming took 11 bases from V and 4 from J, leaving 21 bases between them. The length of the CDR3 is 15 residues. The CDR3 DNA reads TGTGCCTCAGCCCCTGGGCTTTCCCGATACAATGAGCAGTTCTTC. It is translated as CASAPGLSRYNEQFF.

The chain uses TRBV9 and TRBJ2-4; D tentatively reads TRBD1 or TRBD2 (5 bases each). The J call may not be correct, given that the DNA end is closer to TRBJ2-5. Germline V gene data show CDR1 as SGDLS and CDR2 as YYNGEE. The CDR3 runs to 20 residues. The CDR3 sequence: CASSVESDRFGDPLQETQYF. The CDR3 DNA is TGTGCCAGCAGCGTAGAATCGGATCGGTTTGGGGACCCGCTCCAAGAGACCCAGTACTTC.

The V and J genes are TRBV12-3 or TRBV12-4 and TRBJ1-1; D not resolved. V dropped 3 bases and J dropped 3 bases, with 11 bases sitting between them. The CDR3 spans 14 residues. The CDR3 loop reads CASSFGRLDTEAFF. CDR3 DNA sequence: TGTGCCAGCAGTTTCGGCAGATTGGACACTGAAGCTTTCTTT.

The chain combines TRBV18 with TRBJ2-2; D is uncertain. Trimming left V 2 bases short and J 4 bases short, with 8 bases between. The CDR3 loop spans 14 amino acids. The germline gives CDR1 KGHSH, CDR2 LQKENI. The CDR3 region has the DNA TGTGCCAGCTCACCATTTAGTCGCACCGGGGAGCTGTTTTTT. Its translation: CASSPFSRTGELFF.

The chain uses TRBV6-7 and TRBJ1-4; 10 bases align to TRBD1. TRBV6-7 is an ORF, with its function uncertain. Losses at the gene ends were 2 bases for V and 9 bases for J; bases not matched to a gene: 15. CDR3 size: 18 residues. CDR3 sequence reads: CASSYQDRGREDLKKLFF. In DNA, the CDR3 is TGTGCCAGCAGTTACCAGGACAGGGGGAGAGAGGACCTGAAAAAACTGTTTTTT.

Here the CDR3 reads CASSIDRGSSGYTF. The CDR3 DNA reads TGCGCCAGCAGCATTGACAGGGGGTCTAGTGGCTACACCTTC. The V and J genes are TRBV5-1 and TRBJ1-2, with TRBD1 identical over 9 bases. This CDR3 spans 14 amino acids. V was clipped by 4 bases and J by 7 bases; unmatched bases: 8. CDR1 SGHRS and CDR2 YFSETQ come from the germline V gene.